This TCR beta chain was observed in a study of control samples from healthy donors and cancer patients. Clones were sequenced by immunoSEQ multiplex PCR, and TCRdb holds only the in-frame ones, with some missing. The table lists some 120,000 clones, 75% to 90% of them singletons. Germline V gene data show CDR1 as SGHDT and CDR2 as YYEEEE. The CDR3 length is 14 residues. Trimming stripped 6 bases from V and 6 bases from J, with 17 bases between. This rearrangement joins TRBV5-6 to TRBJ2-3; TRBD2 is a possible D gene (6 bases). The sample comprised PBMCs. The TCR was taken from a woman in her forties or fifties with colorectal cancer. CDR3: CASTPRGGGDTQYF. CDR3 in DNA: TGTGCCAGCACCCCGCGGGGCGGAGGGGATACGCAGTATTTT.